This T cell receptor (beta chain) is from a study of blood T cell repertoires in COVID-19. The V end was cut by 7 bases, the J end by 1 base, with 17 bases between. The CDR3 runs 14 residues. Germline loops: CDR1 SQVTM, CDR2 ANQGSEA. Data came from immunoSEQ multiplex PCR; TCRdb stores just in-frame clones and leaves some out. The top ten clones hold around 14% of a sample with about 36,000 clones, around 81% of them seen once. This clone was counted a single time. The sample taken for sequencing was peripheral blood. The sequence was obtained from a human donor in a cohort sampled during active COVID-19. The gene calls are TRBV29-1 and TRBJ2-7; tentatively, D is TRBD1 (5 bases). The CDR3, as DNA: TGCAGCGCCTTACAGGACCCAGGTTCCTACGAGCAGTACTTC. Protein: CSALQDPGSYEQYF.